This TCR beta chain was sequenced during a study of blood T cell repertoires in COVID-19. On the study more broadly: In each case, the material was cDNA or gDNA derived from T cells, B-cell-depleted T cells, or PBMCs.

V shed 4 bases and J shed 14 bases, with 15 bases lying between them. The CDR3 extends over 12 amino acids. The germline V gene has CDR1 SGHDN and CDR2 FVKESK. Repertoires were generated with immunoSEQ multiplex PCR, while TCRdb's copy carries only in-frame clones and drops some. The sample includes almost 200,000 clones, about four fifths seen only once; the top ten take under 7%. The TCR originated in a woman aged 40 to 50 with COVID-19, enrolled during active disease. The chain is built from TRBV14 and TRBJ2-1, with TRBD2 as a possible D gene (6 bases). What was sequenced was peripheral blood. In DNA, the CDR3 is TGTGCCAGCAGCCGTCGGGAGAGGGAGGAGTTCTTC. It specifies CASSRREREEFF.